Below are 8 T cell receptor beta chains sequenced from a single sample in a study of blood T cell repertoires in COVID-19. This table comes from immunoSEQ multiplex PCR, and its TCRdb copy is limited to in-frame clones, with some not included. The table lists tens of thousands of clones, 77% of them singletons, with approximately 30% in the top ten. The sample comprised peripheral blood. All receptors come from a woman aged 65 to 85 with acute or convalescent COVID-19.

The CDR3 protein is CASSLQTNYGYTF. CDR3 in DNA: TGTGCCAGCAGCTTGCAGACAAACTATGGCTACACCTTC. The genes are TRBV7-9 and TRBJ1-2; D is unresolved. The CDR3 runs to 13 residues. Trimming cost V 3 bases and J 2 bases, with 7 bases left between them. Germline loops: CDR1 SEHNR, CDR2 FQNEAQ (reference sequence).

This clone turned up a few times. The chain has TRBV4-2 and TRBJ1-3; 8 bases map to TRBD1. The CDR3 covers 17 residues. J gave up 8 bases and V 3 bases, and 15 bases lay outside the gene matches. Germline assignment: CDR1 LGHNA and CDR2 YNFKEQ. In DNA, the CDR3 is TGTGCCAGCAGCCACTCCGGACAGGGCGAGAGTAGGGACACCATATATTTT. Its protein is CASSHSGQGESRDTIYF.

The gene calls are TRBV18 and TRBJ2-5; 7 bases map to TRBD1. Germline CDR1 and CDR2: KGHSH and LQKENI. The CDR3 is 14 amino acids. The V gene end was trimmed by 10 bases and the J gene end by 3 bases; junction bases not matched to a gene: 11. CDR3 sequence reads: CATLRTGTEETQYF. Here the CDR3 DNA reads TGTGCCACCTTACGTACCGGGACAGAAGAGACCCAGTACTTC.

This chain connects TRBV15 to TRBJ1-1; D unresolved. Per the germline V gene, CDR1 is LNHNV and CDR2 is YYDKDF (reference sequence). V lost 5 bases and J 1 base, leaving 2 bases between the germline ends. The CDR3 sequence is 11 residues long. The CDR3 here is CATSRNTEAFF. In nucleotides, the CDR3 is TGTGCCACCAGCCGGAACACTGAAGCTTTCTTT.

The V call is TRBV2, the J call TRBJ1-2; TRBD1 matches at 7 bases. V lost 5 bases and J lost 4; bases outside the gene matches: 4. Germline lookup yields CDR1 SNHLY and CDR2 FYNNEI. The length of the CDR3 is 13 residues. The chain's CDR3 is CASSPGGGYGYTF. The CDR3 DNA sequence: TGTGCCAGCAGTCCAGGGGGAGGCTATGGCTACACCTTC.

The chain recombines TRBV28 with TRBJ1-2; no reliable D call. Germline V CDR1 and CDR2: MDHEN, SYDVKM. Deletions cut 2 bases from V and 4 bases from J, with 17 bases between. This CDR3 spans 16 amino acids. Here the CDR3 reads CASSLNAFLEAYGYTF. DNA for the CDR3: TGTGCCAGCAGTTTAAATGCATTCCTAGAGGCCTATGGCTACACCTTC.

The rearrangement uses TRBV6-2 or TRBV6-3 and TRBJ1-1, with a tentative D call TRBD1 (5 bases). The germline V gene has CDR1 MNHEY and CDR2 SVGEGT. V shed 4 bases and J shed 7 bases, with 22 bases lying between them. This CDR3 comprises 16 residues. CDR3 bases: TGTGCCAGCAGTTCCGAGTTAACAGGACGGAGCCTTGAAGCTTTCTTT. Amino acid sequence: CASSSELTGRSLEAFF.

The J gene is TRBJ2-3, the V gene TRBV6-2 or TRBV6-3; TRBD2 matches at 10 bases. This CDR3 region has 17 residues. J lost 6 bases, V lost 5 bases, and 14 bases had no gene match. Germline V gene sequence: CDR1 MNHEY, CDR2 SVGEGT. The CDR3 spells CASSPRLSGGAGDTQYF. The CDR3 nucleotides are TGTGCCAGCAGTCCGAGACTAAGCGGGGGGGCAGGGGATACGCAGTATTTT.